These 5 T cell receptor beta chains were sequenced from one sample in a study of cytomegalovirus exposure and HLA in healthy donors. Primers: 60 Vbeta forward and 13 Jbeta reverse. Sequencing was performed with immunoSEQ multiplex PCR; in TCRdb, only in-frame clones are kept and a portion is missing. The sample consists of about 160,000 clones, roughly 85% of them appearing once. The sample consisted of PBMCs. The receptor source for this set is a man aged 18 to 30 in good health and CMV-seropositive.

This chain uses TRBV6-5 with TRBJ1-2, with D hard to call. The germline V gene encodes CDR1 MNHEY and CDR2 SVGAGI. With 4 bases removed from V and 2 bases from J, the gap between germline ends came to 14 bases. The CDR3 loop spans 15 amino acids. The CDR3 region has the DNA TGTGCCAGCAGTTCCTACACAAACGGGAACTATGGCTACACCTTC. Protein product: CASSSYTNGNYGYTF.

About this clone: Other nucleotide sequences from this sample produce the same CDR3. J is TRBJ2-7 and V is TRBV18; the match to TRBD1 covers 8 bases. Germline V gene sequence: CDR1 KGHSH, CDR2 LQKENI. V shed 3 bases, J shed 3 bases, and the junction held 1 base outside the gene matches. The CDR3 spans 13 residues. CDR3 sequence (DNA): TGTGCCAGCTCACCGGGACAGGTCTACGAGCAGTACTTC. It translates to CASSPGQVYEQYF.

V usage is TRBV5-4 and J usage is TRBJ1-6, with 8 bases matching TRBD1. CDR3 length equals 17 residues. The V gene end was trimmed by 3 bases and the J gene end by 0 bases; junction bases not matched to a gene: 5. Germline V CDR1 and CDR2: SGHNT, YYREEE (reference sequence). The CDR3 DNA follows: TGTGCCAGCAGCTCTGGACAGGGCAGCTCCTATAATTCACCCCTCCACTTT. Its translation is CASSSGQGSSYNSPLHF.

To note about this clone: The germline gene is not matched at one end of the junction; a read error may be the cause. This chain links TRBV2 with TRBJ2-7; no definite D call. The CDR3 sequence is 12 residues long. Germline CDR1 SNHLY, CDR2 FYNNEI. The CDR3, as DNA: TGTACCAGCAGTGAGTCGGAGTTCGGGCAGTACTTC. Its protein product is CTSSESEFGQYF.

The rearrangement joins TRBV6-4 to TRBJ2-2; 8 positions match TRBD1. CDR1 is MRHNA, CDR2 SNTAGT, per germline. With V trimmed by 4 bases and J by 0 bases, 4 bases remained unmatched. This CDR3 has 16 amino acids. The DNA of the CDR3 is TGTGCCAGCAGTGCCGAGACAGGGGCGAACACCGGGGAGCTGTTTTTT. It is translated as CASSAETGANTGELFF.